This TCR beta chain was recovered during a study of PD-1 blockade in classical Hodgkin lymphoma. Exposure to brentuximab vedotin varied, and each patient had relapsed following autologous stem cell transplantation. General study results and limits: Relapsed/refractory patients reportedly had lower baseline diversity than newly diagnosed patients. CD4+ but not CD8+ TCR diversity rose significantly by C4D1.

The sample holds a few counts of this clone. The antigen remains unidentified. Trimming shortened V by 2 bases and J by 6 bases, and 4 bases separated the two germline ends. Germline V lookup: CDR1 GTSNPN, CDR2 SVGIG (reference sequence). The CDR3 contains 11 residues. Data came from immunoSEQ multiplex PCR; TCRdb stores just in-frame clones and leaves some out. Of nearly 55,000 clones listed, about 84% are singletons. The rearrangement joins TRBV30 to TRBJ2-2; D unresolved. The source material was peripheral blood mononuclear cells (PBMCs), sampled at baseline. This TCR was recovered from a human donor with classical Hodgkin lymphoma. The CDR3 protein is CAWSPSGELFF. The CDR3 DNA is TGTGCCTGGAGTCCCTCCGGGGAGCTGTTTTTT.